This entry lists 25 T cell receptor beta chains sequenced from one sample in a study of T cells in Graves' hyperthyroidism and ophthalmopathy. TCR beta CDR3 regions were amplified from RNA transcripts. HTBI primers drove first-round RT-PCR of the TCR CDR3. TCRdb called the multiplex PCR reads again in MiXCR, with one record for every CDR3 protein. The sample comprises approximately 590,000 distinct CDR3 sequences, approximately 44% of which are singletons, and about 7.8% rests with the top ten. Material: peripheral blood or thyroid tissue (not recorded which). Receptors originate from a woman under 30 with Graves' hyperthyroidism.

In regard to this clonotype: Germline and junction disagree at one end, which may indicate a read error. V is TRBV2 and J is TRBJ1-1; TRBD1 might be the D (5 bases). The CDR3 has 13 residues. Germline V gene sequence: CDR1 SNHLY, CDR2 FYNNEI. CDR3: CASKDGANAEAFF. The CDR3 DNA reads TGTGCCAGCAAGGACGGGGCGAACGCTGAAGCTTTCTTT. Using reference TRBV2 and TRBJ1-1 for the parts outside the CDR3, the full variable domain is EPEVTQTPSHQVTQMGQEVILRCVPISNHLYFYWYRQILGQKVEFLVSFYNNEISEKSEIFDDQFSVERPDGSNFTLKIRSTKLEDSAMYFCASKDGANAEAFFGQGTRLTVV.

The chain employs TRBV29-1 and TRBJ1-2, with a weak D call TRBD1 (6 bases). The germline gives CDR1 SQVTM, CDR2 ANQGSEA. This CDR3 is 13 amino acids long. The germline V and J ends were trimmed by 3 bases and 4 bases, with 12 bases remaining between them. CDR3 sequence reads: CSVEEGVGYGYTF. CDR3 coding DNA: TGCAGCGTTGAGGAGGGGGTTGGCTATGGCTACACCTTC.

The CDR3 sequence is CSARPYSNQPQHF. In nucleotides, the CDR3 is TGCAGTGCGAGACCTTATAGCAATCAGCCCCAGCATTTT. The chain is built from TRBV20-1 and TRBJ1-5; no definite D call. Germline lookup yields CDR1 DFQATT and CDR2 SNEGSKA (reference sequence). Trimming pared 6 bases from V and 0 bases from J, leaving 9 bases between. This CDR3 has 13 amino acids.

V and J are TRBV20-1 and TRBJ2-7; TRBD2 matches at 10 bases. The CDR3 totals 15 residues. Germline CDR1 is DFQATT and CDR2 is SNEGSKA (reference sequence). Trimming cost V 1 base and J 6 bases; bases outside gene matches: 9. The CDR3 region has the DNA TGCAGTGCTAGAGTCGGGGCTAGCGGGAGCGTCGAGCAGTACTTC. This codes for CSARVGASGSVEQYF.

This clonotype was seen repeatedly, ten times or more. The chain couples TRBV19 to TRBJ2-7, with 9 nucleotides matching TRBD2. The V segment lost 5 bases and the J segment 0 bases; nucleotides outside the gene matches: 2. This CDR3 is built from 14 residues. Germline-derived CDR1 and CDR2 are LNHDA and SQIVND (reference sequence). The CDR3 sequence: CASSVSGSSYEQYF. The CDR3 coding sequence is TGTGCCAGTAGTGTTAGCGGGAGCTCCTACGAGCAGTACTTC. The variable domain in full, with the rest retrieved from reference TRBV19 and TRBJ2-7, is DGGITQSPKYLFRKEGQNVTLSCEQNLNHDAMYWYRQDPGQGLRLIYYSQIVNDFQKGDIAEGYSVSREKKESFPLTVTSAQKNPTAFYLCASSVSGSSYEQYFGPGTRLTVT.

The V gene is TRBV25-1, the J gene TRBJ1-1; a weak D match, TRBD1 (5 bases). The CDR3 length is 16 residues. The germline gives CDR1 MGHDK, CDR2 SYGVNS. The germline V and J ends were trimmed by 5 bases and 2 bases, with 18 bases remaining between them. CDR3 nucleotide sequence: TGTGCCAGCAGTTTATCTCCCTTCGGGGCCAACACTGAAGCTTTCTTT. It is translated as CASSLSPFGANTEAFF.

This clonotype was found many times. The J gene is TRBJ2-7, the V gene TRBV19, with 7 bases that match TRBD2. CDR3 size: 11 residues. Germline V CDR1 and CDR2: LNHDA, SQIVND (reference sequence). Trimming at V came to 8 bases and at J to 5 bases, leaving 3 bases not matched to a gene. The CDR3 loop is CASQGLHEQYF. The CDR3 bases are TGTGCCAGTCAGGGACTACACGAGCAGTACTTC.

This clonotype was seen just once. The chain uses TRBV20-1 and TRBJ1-1; tentative D call: TRBD1 (5 bases). In germline, CDR1 is DFQATT, CDR2 SNEGSKA (reference sequence). The CDR3 has 10 amino acids. Deletions cut 4 bases from V and 12 bases from J, with 12 bases between. This chain's CDR3 is CSATGTSPFF. CDR3 nucleotides: TGCAGTGCTACGGGGACCTCCCCTTTCTTT.

CDR3 in amino acids: CASSLEKGWYGYTF. CDR3 in DNA: TGTGCCAGCAGCTTAGAAAAGGGTTGGTATGGCTACACCTTC. The chain carries TRBV7-9 and TRBJ1-2; no reliable D call. The ends were cut back, 1 base at V and 5 bases at J, with 11 bases in the middle. The germline gives CDR1 SEHNR, CDR2 FQNEAQ (reference sequence). The CDR3 length is 14 residues.

The chain combines TRBV24-1 with TRBJ1-5, with D possibly being TRBD1 (5 bases). From germline, CDR1 is KGHDR and CDR2 SFDVKD. The CDR3 runs 15 residues. V was cut by 7 bases and J by 6 bases, with 18 bases left in between. This CDR3 reads CATSPGANGTQPQHF. The CDR3 DNA reads as TGTGCCACCAGCCCCGGGGCAAATGGTACTCAGCCCCAGCATTTT.

This clonotype was seen only a few times. This sequence joins TRBV9 and TRBJ2-5, with TRBD2 identical over 9 bases. The CDR3 has 14 residues. CDR1 and CDR2 from the germline V gene are SGDLS and YYNGEE. Trimming removed 5 bases from V and 5 bases from J; junction bases left unmatched: 7. The CDR3 bases are TGTGCCAGCAGTCCTAGCGGGAAGCGGGAGACCCAGTACTTC. Protein: CASSPSGKRETQYF.

The chain uses TRBV24-1 and TRBJ2-2; D remains ambiguous. Between the trimmed V and J ends, which lost 11 bases and 5 bases, there was a span of 20 bases. The CDR3 is 15 amino acids. Germline lookup yields CDR1 KGHDR and CDR2 SFDVKD. The CDR3: CASSLAPIPTGELFF. The CDR3 DNA is TGTGCCAGCAGCTTAGCCCCGATTCCGACCGGGGAGCTGTTTTTT.

This clonotype came up many times. The rearrangement links TRBV15 to TRBJ1-3; maybe TRBD1 (6 bases). CDR1 and CDR2 (germline): LNHNV, YYDKDF (reference sequence). This CDR3 has 16 residues. V was pared by 0 bases and J by 3 bases, with 12 bases between. This CDR3 reads CATSRDRGTLGNTIYF. DNA for the CDR3: TGTGCCACCAGCAGAGATCGGGGGACACTTGGAAACACCATATATTTT.

The chain combines TRBV10-3 with TRBJ2-1, with D possibly being TRBD1 (6 bases). The CDR3 runs to 14 residues. Trimming took 4 bases from V and 3 from J, leaving 10 bases between them. Germline V gives CDR1 ENHRY, CDR2 SYGVKD. CDR3 region: CAISGMDSYNEQFF. The CDR3 nucleotides read TGTGCCATCAGTGGGATGGACAGCTACAATGAGCAGTTCTTC.

The chain is built from TRBV7-9 and TRBJ2-7; maybe TRBD1 (5 bases). V lost 8 bases to trimming and J lost 2 bases, with 10 bases between them. CDR3 size: 12 residues. The germline V gene encodes CDR1 SEHNR and CDR2 FQNEAQ (reference sequence). The CDR3 DNA is TGTGCCAGCCAACTCAGGGCCTACGAGCAGTACTTC. Translating gives CASQLRAYEQYF. The full variable domain, completed using reference TRBV7-9 and TRBJ2-7, is DTGVSQNPRHKITKRGQNVTFRCDPISEHNRLYWYRQTLGQGPEFLTYFQNEAQLEKSRLLSDRFSAERPKGSFSTLEIQRTEQGDSAMYLCASQLRAYEQYFGPGTRLTVT.

This clonotype was detected ten times or more. The chain carries TRBV15 and TRBJ1-2; D is undetermined. Per germline, CDR1 LNHNV and CDR2 YYDKDF (reference sequence). The V end lost 1 base, the J end lost 0 bases, and 6 bases lay between the germline ends. The CDR3 extends over 14 amino acids. The CDR3 loop reads CATSRVEANYGYTF. In DNA, the CDR3 is TGTGCCACCAGCAGAGTTGAAGCTAACTATGGCTACACCTTC.

To note about this clonotype: The conserved closing phenylalanine or tryptophan is absent in this CDR3, likely reflecting a read error. Because the CDR3's place on the DNA is in doubt, the DNA is left out and the CDR3 is given as listed by TCRdb. This rearrangement joins TRBV29-1 to TRBJ1-4; TRBD1 was called by the table and not checked on the DNA. The CDR3 is 8 residues long, ends included. CDR1 and CDR2 from the germline V gene are SQVTM and ANQGSEA. CDR3 sequence: CSGQGVAY.

The rearrangement links TRBV20-1 to TRBJ1-4; D is undetermined. This CDR3 is built from 14 residues. The V end lost 2 bases, the J end lost 4 bases, and 11 bases lay between the germline ends. Germline CDR1 DFQATT, CDR2 SNEGSKA (reference sequence). As DNA, the CDR3 is TGCAGTGCTAGACTCACACGGAATAATGAAAAACTGTTTTTT. Protein: CSARLTRNNEKLFF.

The J gene is TRBJ1-1, the V gene TRBV25-1, with D possibly matching TRBD1 (5 bases). CDR1 is MGHDK and CDR2 is SYGVNS in the germline V gene. The CDR3 covers 14 residues. Trimming removed 4 bases from V and 4 bases from J, with 13 bases in between. CDR3 bases: TGTGCCAGCAGTGTCAAGGGGTCGGTCACTGAAGCTTTCTTT. Amino acid sequence: CASSVKGSVTEAFF.

This clonotype turned up a few times. The chain couples TRBV29-1 to TRBJ2-2; the D gene is possibly TRBD1 (5 bases). CDR3 size: 12 residues. V lost 1 base and J lost 11, with 11 bases in between. CDR1 is SQVTM, CDR2 ANQGSEA, per germline. The CDR3 reads CSVEGGGGELFF. In nucleotides, the CDR3 is TGCAGCGTTGAAGGGGGCGGCGGCGAGCTGTTTTTT.

The rearrangement joins TRBV19 to TRBJ1-1; D call uncertain. V was clipped by 3 bases and J by 5 bases, with 10 bases between them. The CDR3 totals 13 residues. Germline V lookup: CDR1 LNHDA, CDR2 SQIVND (reference sequence). The CDR3 loop is CASSIVRFTEAFF. In DNA, the CDR3 is TGTGCCAGTAGTATTGTGAGGTTTACTGAAGCTTTCTTT.

The chain recombines TRBV5-1 with TRBJ2-5; 10 positions match TRBD2. The CDR3 loop spans 17 amino acids. Germline CDR1 and CDR2: SGHRS and YFSETQ. V trimming: 2 bases; J trimming: 0 bases; junction bases outside the gene matches: 7. CDR3 nucleotide sequence: TGCGCCAGCAGCTTCCTCGGGACTAGCGAGTACCAAGAGACCCAGTACTTC. The encoded protein is CASSFLGTSEYQETQYF.

The V gene is TRBV5-1, the J gene TRBJ2-2, with 9 positions matching TRBD1. With V trimmed by 4 bases and J by 3 bases, 7 bases remained unmatched. This CDR3 has 16 amino acids. CDR1 is SGHRS, CDR2 YFSETQ, per germline. Here the CDR3 reads CASSLNRGQYTGELFF. The CDR3 region has the DNA TGCGCCAGCAGCCTAAACAGGGGGCAGTACACCGGGGAGCTGTTTTTT.

This clonotype was seen a handful of times. The rearrangement links TRBV7-9 to TRBJ1-1; D ambiguous. This CDR3 is built from 14 residues. Trimming removed 1 base from V and 6 bases from J, with 12 bases in between. In germline, CDR1 is SEHNR, CDR2 FQNEAQ (reference sequence). The CDR3 bases are TGTGCCAGCAGCTTAGATGGAGTGGGCGCTGAAGCTTTCTTT. Amino acids: CASSLDGVGAEAFF.

The chain uses TRBV24-1 and TRBJ2-2; unclear D gene. The CDR3 has 14 residues. Trimming left V 7 bases short and J 1 base short, with 9 bases between. From germline, CDR1 is KGHDR and CDR2 SFDVKD. CDR3 residues: CATRSKENTGELFF. The CDR3 DNA reads TGTGCCACCAGGTCCAAGGAGAACACCGGGGAGCTGTTTTTT.